This T cell receptor (beta chain) was identified in a study of cytomegalovirus exposure and HLA in healthy donors. Vbeta (60) and Jbeta (13) primers were used in the PCR. Sequencing was performed with immunoSEQ multiplex PCR; in TCRdb, only in-frame clones are kept and a portion is missing. Of some 110,000 clones in the sample, approximately 70% are singletons; the top ten hold more than 0.7%. Though nominally healthy at sampling, donors likely had unrecorded immune exposures. The germline V gene has CDR1 SEHNR and CDR2 FQNEAQ (reference sequence). Germline trimming cut 4 bases from V and 9 bases from J; bases unmatched to any gene: 0. The CDR3 is 11 amino acids. A remark on this clone: Its antigen is not identified.

Study-wide results and limits: According to reports, the classifier identified cytomegalovirus status with high specificity and sensitivity. Available immune exposure information was restricted to CMV serostatus only. Associated with cytomegalovirus, according to the listing, were some 150 TCR beta chains.

This clonotype was obtained from a woman younger than 45 in good health and CMV-seronegative. The genes are TRBV7-9 and TRBJ2-1; TRBD2 matches at 7 bases. Sequenced input: PBMCs. The DNA for the CDR3 is TGTGCCAGCAGCTCGGGAGGTGAGCAGTTCTTC. This translates into CASSSGGEQFF.